A single TCR beta chain is shown here with its context. Noted time point: cycle 4 day 1 (C4D1), after less than 7 weeks of nivolumab. Each patient relapsed following autologous stem cell transplantation, and prior brentuximab vedotin exposure differed. The study purified CD4+ T cells from thawed PBMCs using magnetic negative selection. The CDR3 is 13 residues long. V was cut by 6 bases and J by 2 bases, with 8 bases left in between. Germline CDR1 and CDR2: SNHLY and FYNNEI. Clones were read by immunoSEQ multiplex PCR, and TCRdb kept only the in-frame ones, dropping some. Among some 17,000 clones listed, 70% were seen once. The data derive from a study of PD-1 blockade in classical Hodgkin lymphoma.

The source material was CD4+ T cells from blood, sampled before the fourth cycle of nivolumab. This chain links TRBV2 with TRBJ1-5; D unresolved. The sequence derives from a human donor with classical Hodgkin lymphoma. The CDR3: CASSSNRNQPQHF. CDR3 sequence (DNA): TGTGCCAGCAGCAGTAATCGCAATCAGCCCCAGCATTTT.